This T cell receptor (beta chain) was retrieved from a study of neurological immune-mediated disorders (dated by TCRdb to between 2018 and 2020). Regarding the study in general: Peripheral blood TCR-beta repertoires from patients with HTLV-I-associated myelopathy (HAM/TSP), patients with multiple sclerosis, and healthy controls were compared in the study using UMI-based sequencing. The approximately 100 TCR-beta libraries included longitudinal samples, technical triplicates and paired sorted CD4+ and CD8+ T-cell subsets alongside PBMC samples. The cohort included approximately 70 subjects: some 14 with HAM/TSP, some 34 with multiple sclerosis, and around 20 healthy controls. What the work shows at the level of the full study, not this receptor alone: TCR clonal expansion was greatest in HAM/TSP patients and smallest in MS patients, who ranked below even healthy controls. No identical CDR3 amino acid sequences were found to be shared among expanded clones across subjects, suggesting that TCR-beta repertoires were private in all groups.

The healthy controls were volunteers from a blood bank in Maryland, USA. For the unsorted PBMC libraries, 2 million PBMCs were stored in RNAlater at -80 degrees C until RNA extraction and were used to generate the libraries. Peripheral blood was subjected to Ficoll-Hypaque density gradient centrifugation to isolate PBMCs, which were then cryopreserved in liquid nitrogen. This clonotype was detected many times. The specificity of this receptor is unknown. Base qualities are not at hand, and no much larger clone is one base apart. Germline trimming: 5 bases from V, 12 bases from J; junction bases outside gene matches: 13. Including cysteine and phenylalanine, the CDR3 has 15 amino acids. Only CDR3 DNA is held: 45 bases, read in frame from base 1. For CDR1 and CDR2, the germline V gene lists SGHAT and FQNNGV. cDNA synthesis used template-switch 5'RACE with a primer carrying a 10-nucleotide random unique molecular identifier tagging each TCR transcript. Over 200 million TCR-beta sequences, covering 15-18 subjects, were produced in each sequencing run. Total RNA was extracted with the RNeasy kit. TCR-beta VDJ regions were amplified with primers for the TCR constant region and the 5'RACE anchor, using the KAPA Real-time Library Amplification kit. A first PCR added sample indexes and Illumina adaptors, and a second PCR then raised library yield. After Ampure bead purification, the roughly 650 bp TCR product was size-selected on a 2% E-gel SizeSelection system. Library quality was checked on a Bioanalyzer, concentration was measured with Qubit, and libraries were quantified with the Kapa Library Quantification kit before pooling. Libraries were sequenced paired-end 2 x 150 bp on an Illumina HiSeq 2500. To increase sequence diversity, about 25-30% phiX was spiked into each library pool. On the authors' methods: Quality-filtered reads were processed with the UMI-based MiGEC pipeline, and over 90% of raw TCR sequences were removed by the MiGEC pipeline during error correction. VDJ genes were aligned to IMGT germline references, and each clonotype was defined by a unique CDR3 amino acid sequence together with V-J genes. Clonal expansion, Shannon diversity and CDR3 relatedness (CalcPairwiseDistances, ClusterSamples) were evaluated with VDJtools, and phylogenetic trees were built with CLCbio workbench. Clones with at least 8 unique UMIs were defined as expanded, with this threshold being based on coefficient-of-variation modelling across technical triplicates. TCRdb passed the public sequencing reads through fastp at Q25 and MiXCR, retaining productive beta sequences. Rows merge per CDR3 protein into single entries with the most common DNA and genes. TCRdb's processing, not the authors' own work, is the source of the V and J calls. A total of around 79,000 distinct CDR3 sequences appear in this sample, 14% of them only once. Nearly 7% of the sample is taken by the ten largest.

This chain is built from TRBV11-2 and TRBJ1-1, and TRBD1 matches 12 of the central bases. This receptor was obtained from a woman in her forties or fifties in good health. Specimen: PBMCs. The DNA sequence follows: TGTGCCAGCAGCCCGCGGGACAGGGGGCAAAGAAAAACTTTCTTT. Its translation reads: CASSPRDRGQRKTFF. The full variable domain, with segments outside the CDR3 supplied by the reference TRBV11-2 and TRBJ1-1 proteins, appears as EAGVAQSPRYKIIEKRQSVAFWCNPISGHATLYWYQQILGQGPKLLIQFQNNGVVDDSQLPKDRFSAERLKGVDSTLKIQPAKLEDSAVYLCASSPRDRGQRKTFFGQGTRLTVV.